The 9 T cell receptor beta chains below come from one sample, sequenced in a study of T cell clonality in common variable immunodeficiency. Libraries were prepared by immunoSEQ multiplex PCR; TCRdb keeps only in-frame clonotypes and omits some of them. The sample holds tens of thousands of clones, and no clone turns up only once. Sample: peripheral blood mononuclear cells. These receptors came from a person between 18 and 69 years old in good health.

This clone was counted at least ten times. CDR3 bases read: TGTGCCAGTAGCGAGACAGGGATGAATGGC. Residues: CASSETGMNG. The whole CDR3 sequence is CASSETGMNGYTF. The rearrangement links TRBV19 to TRBJ1-2, with TRBD1 matching 7 bases. Read data end 3 residues before the CDR3 end; the end is taken from the germline J gene. V lost 6 bases, J lost 6 bases, and 7 bases stayed unmatched. Germline lookup yields CDR1 LNHDA and CDR2 SQIVND (reference sequence). This CDR3 contains 13 residues.

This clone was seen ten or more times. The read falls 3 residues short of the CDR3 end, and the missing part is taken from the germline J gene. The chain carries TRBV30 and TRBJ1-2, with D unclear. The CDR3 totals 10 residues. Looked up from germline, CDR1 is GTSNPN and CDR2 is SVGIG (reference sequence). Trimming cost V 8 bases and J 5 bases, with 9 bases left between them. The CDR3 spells CALGPYGYTF. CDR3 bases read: TGTGCCCTCGGTCCTTATGGC.

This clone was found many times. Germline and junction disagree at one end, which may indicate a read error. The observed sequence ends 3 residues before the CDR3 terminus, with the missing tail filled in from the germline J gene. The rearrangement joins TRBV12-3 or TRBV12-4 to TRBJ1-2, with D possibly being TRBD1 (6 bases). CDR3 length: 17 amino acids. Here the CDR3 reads CACSLGREAGGQETYTF. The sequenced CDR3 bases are TGTGCCTGCAGTTTAGGCAGGGAAGCGGGGGGCCAAGAGACC.

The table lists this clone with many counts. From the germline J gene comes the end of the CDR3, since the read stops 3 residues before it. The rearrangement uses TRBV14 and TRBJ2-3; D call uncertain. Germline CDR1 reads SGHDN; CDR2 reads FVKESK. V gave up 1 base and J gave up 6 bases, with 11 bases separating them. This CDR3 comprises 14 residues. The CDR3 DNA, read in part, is TGTGCCAGCAGCCAAGTCCCGGGTAGGGATACG. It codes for CASSQVPGRDT. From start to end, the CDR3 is CASSQVPGRDTQYF.

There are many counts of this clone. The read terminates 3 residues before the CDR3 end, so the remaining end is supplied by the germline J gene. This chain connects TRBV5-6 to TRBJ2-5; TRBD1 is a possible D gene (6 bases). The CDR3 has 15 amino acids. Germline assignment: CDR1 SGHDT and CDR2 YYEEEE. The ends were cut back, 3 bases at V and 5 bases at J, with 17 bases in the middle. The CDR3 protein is CASSSTQMTGETQYF. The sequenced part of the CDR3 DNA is TGTGCCAGCAGCTCCACACAGATGACAGGCGAGACC.

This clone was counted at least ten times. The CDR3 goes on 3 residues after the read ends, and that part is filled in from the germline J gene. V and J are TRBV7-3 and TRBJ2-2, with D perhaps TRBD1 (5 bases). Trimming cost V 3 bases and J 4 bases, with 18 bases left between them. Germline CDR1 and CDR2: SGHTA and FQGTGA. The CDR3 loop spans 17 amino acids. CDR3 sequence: CASSFQPTRQFTGELFF. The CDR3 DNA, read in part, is TGTGCCAGCAGCTTCCAGCCCACGAGACAGTTCACCGGGGAG.

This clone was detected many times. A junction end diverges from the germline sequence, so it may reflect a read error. The DNA read from the CDR3 is TGCGCCAGCAGCCAAGTGCTGGGACAGGGATCCAATGAG. Its protein is CASSQVLGQGSNE. The entire CDR3 protein reads CASSQVLGQGSNEQFF. The chain has TRBV4-2 and TRBJ2-1; 9 nucleotides agree with TRBD1. The read terminates 3 residues before the CDR3 end, so the remaining end is supplied by the germline J gene. Germline assignment: CDR1 LGHNA and CDR2 YNFKEQ. CDR3 length equals 16 residues.

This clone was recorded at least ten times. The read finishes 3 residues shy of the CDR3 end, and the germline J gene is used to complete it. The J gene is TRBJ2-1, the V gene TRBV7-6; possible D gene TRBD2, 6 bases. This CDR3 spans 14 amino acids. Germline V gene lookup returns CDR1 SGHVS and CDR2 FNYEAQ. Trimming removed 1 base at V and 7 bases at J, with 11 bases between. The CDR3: CASSLGGVQNEQFF. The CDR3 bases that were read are TGTGCCAGCAGCTTAGGGGGGGTACAGAATGAG.

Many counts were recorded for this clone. The part of the CDR3 DNA that was read is TGTGCCAGCTCACCCGCCAGGACAATATACTCTGGGGCCAACGTC. This translates into CASSPARTIYSGANV. The full CDR3 is CASSPARTIYSGANVLTF. J is TRBJ2-6 and V is TRBV18; D may be TRBD1 (5 bases). The missing CDR3 end, 3 residues past where the read stops, is filled in from the germline J gene. The CDR3 extends over 18 amino acids. Trimming removed 3 bases from V and 0 bases from J, with 15 bases in between. Per germline, CDR1 KGHSH and CDR2 LQKENI.